This is a list of T cell receptor beta chains from one sample in a study of T cell responses to AZD1222 COVID-19 vaccine. Sequenced by immunoSEQ multiplex PCR; TCRdb stores in-frame clones only, minus some. Here the sample spans 150,000 or so clones, less than 95% being singletons. The specimen comprised peripheral blood, sampled on day 0 of AZD1222 vaccination. The source of these receptors is an adult in good health. Both conserved end residues are part of each CDR3. Fields, in order: V gene, D gene, J gene, CDR3 protein. The D gene is left open where the match is weak.

V: TRBV6-4
D: .
J: TRBJ1-1
CDR3: CASSDSMAGGPAFF

V: TRBV4-1
D: .
J: TRBJ1-4
CDR3: CASSQERTAGNEKLFF

V: TRBV5-1
D: TRBD1
J: TRBJ1-2
CDR3: CASSGRGQSFYGYTF

V: TRBV9
D: .
J: TRBJ1-4
CDR3: CASSPGGRDINEKLFF

V: TRBV2
D: .
J: TRBJ1-6
CDR3: CASSDQNSPLHF

V: TRBV10-2
D: .
J: TRBJ2-7
CDR3: CASSDPTVAPYEQYF

V: TRBV13
D: .
J: TRBJ1-2
CDR3: CASSRREVGGYTF

V: TRBV25-1
D: .
J: TRBJ2-6
CDR3: CASSEFGGSGANVLTF

V: TRBV6-2/TRBV6-3
D: TRBD1
J: TRBJ1-2
CDR3: CASSGQGLYGYTF

V: TRBV4-3
D: TRBD1
J: TRBJ1-2
CDR3: CASSQDHRQGVYGYTF

V: TRBV5-1
D: .
J: TRBJ1-4
CDR3: CASSRDSWNEKLFF

V: TRBV19
D: .
J: TRBJ1-5
CDR3: CASSISAVDSPNQPQHF

V: TRBV7-5
D: .
J: TRBJ1-2
CDR3: CARSGPGQPNYGYTF

V: TRBV27
D: .
J: TRBJ2-7
CDR3: CASSPTTYEQYF

V: TRBV7-2
D: .
J: TRBJ1-4
CDR3: CASSSYSTNEKLFF

V: TRBV18
D: TRBD1
J: TRBJ1-3
CDR3: CASSPAQDRGSGNTIYF

V: TRBV6-5
D: .
J: TRBJ1-3
CDR3: CASSLAGPGNTIYF

V: TRBV2
D: .
J: TRBJ2-7
CDR3: CATRPQQGVKDEQYF

V: TRBV11-2
D: .
J: TRBJ2-3
CDR3: CASSPQLASTDTQYF

V: TRBV24-1
D: .
J: TRBJ2-1
CDR3: CATRPRSTSSYNEQFF

V: TRBV5-6
D: .
J: TRBJ1-1
CDR3: CASSDSPGGTEAFF

V: TRBV28
D: .
J: TRBJ1-4
CDR3: CASSRQGLAEKLFF

V: TRBV19
D: TRBD2
J: TRBJ2-5
CDR3: CASSMSLAGGQETQYF

V: TRBV4-3
D: .
J: TRBJ1-1
CDR3: CASSRGVNTEAFF

V: TRBV15
D: .
J: TRBJ2-3
CDR3: CATSRPGDTQYF

V: TRBV2
D: .
J: TRBJ1-5
CDR3: CASSEWVGSNQPQHF

V: TRBV5-1
D: .
J: TRBJ1-1
CDR3: CASSLLSRDTEAFF

V: TRBV1
D: .
J: TRBJ2-6
CDR3: CTSSRFRQGSNSGANVLTF

V: TRBV7-2
D: .
J: TRBJ1-5
CDR3: CASSPSPQPVNSNQPQHF

V: TRBV18
D: .
J: TRBJ1-5
CDR3: CASAIQGRNQPQHF

V: TRBV5-6
D: TRBD1
J: TRBJ1-2
CDR3: CASSSKDRVKGYTF